These T cell receptor beta chains were read from a single sample in a study of PD-1 blockade in classical Hodgkin lymphoma. Assay used: immunoSEQ multiplex PCR; TCRdb lists only in-frame clones, some missing. Here the sample spans fewer than 8,000 clones, around four fifths being singletons. The sequencing used CD4+ T cells from blood, collected at baseline. These TCRs come from a human donor with classical Hodgkin lymphoma. The CDR3 runs from the conserved cysteine through the conserved F or W. The order of the fields is clone size, V gene, D gene, J gene, CDR3 DNA, CDR3 protein. The D gene is left open where the match is weak. A clone size is listed for some rows: how often the clone was seen (once, few, many), or a class if it is expanded.

.	TRBV2	.	TRBJ2-3	TGTGCCAGCAGTGGAATGGGTAGAGATACGCAGTATTTT	CASSGMGRDTQYF
once	TRBV28	TRBD2	TRBJ2-2	TGTGCCAGCAAATTTAGCGGGGGGGCCACCGGGGAGCTGTTTTTT	CASKFSGGATGELFF
.	TRBV7-6	TRBD2	TRBJ2-3	TGTGCCAGCAGCTTAGCGGTGCGGGGGGGCCATACGCAGTATTTT	CASSLAVRGGHTQYF
.	TRBV10-1	.	TRBJ2-3	TGCGCCAGCAGTGAGTCCGGGGTTACGCAGTATTTT	CASSESGVTQYF
few	TRBV4-2	.	TRBJ1-2	TGTGCCAGCAGCCAAGAACGGGACTATGGCTACACCTTC	CASSQERDYGYTF
.	TRBV28	TRBD2	TRBJ2-1	TGTGCCAGCAGTTTCCAATGGACTAGTCAGCGCGGGCAGTTCTTC	CASSFQWTSQRGQFF
.	TRBV6-5	.	TRBJ1-2	TGTGCCAGCAGTTACCTCGGGGCCCACAACTATGGCTACACCTTC	CASSYLGAHNYGYTF
.	TRBV27	.	TRBJ2-7	TGTGCCAGCAGTTTAGAAATGGGCAACTCCTACGAGCAGTACTTC	CASSLEMGNSYEQYF
few	TRBV2	.	TRBJ1-2	TGTGCCAGCCCCCGTGGAGGACAGAGTAACTATGGCTACACCTTC	CASPRGGQSNYGYTF
.	TRBV7-8	.	TRBJ1-2	TGTGCCAGCAGCTCGAGCCCTCTATGGGGCCCAAACTATGGCTACACCTTC	CASSSSPLWGPNYGYTF
.	TRBV28	TRBD1	TRBJ2-1	TGTGCCAGCCGGGGCTCCGAGGGGGCTACCTACAATGAGCAGTTCTTC	CASRGSEGATYNEQFF
.	TRBV7-2	TRBD2	TRBJ2-4	TGTGCCAGCAGCTTAGCCCCAGGTAGCGGGGGGGCCGTAAACATTCAGTACTTC	CASSLAPGSGGAVNIQYF
once	TRBV7-2	TRBD2	TRBJ2-2	TGTGCCAGCAGCTTACGACTAGCCGCCGGGGAGCTGTTTTTT	CASSLRLAAGELFF
few	TRBV7-9	TRBD1	TRBJ1-5	TGTGCCAGCAGCAATCCCGGGACAGGAGATAATCAGCCCCAGCATTTT	CASSNPGTGDNQPQHF
.	TRBV5-4	.	TRBJ2-3	TGTGCCAGCAGCTTTCCCAGCACAGATACGCAGTATTTT	CASSFPSTDTQYF
.	TRBV5-6	TRBD2	TRBJ2-7	TGTGCCAGCAGATCGGGACCCCTCGGGAGGGAGCAGTACTTC	CASRSGPLGREQYF
few	TRBV7-8	.	TRBJ1-2	TGTGCCAGCAGCCCCACAGGGTATGGCTATGGCTACACCTTC	CASSPTGYGYGYTF
.	TRBV19	.	TRBJ1-4	TGTGCCAGTAGTATCGGGCAGGACGTTGAAAAACTGTTTTTT	CASSIGQDVEKLFF
few	TRBV30	.	TRBJ1-3	TGTGCCTGGAAAGGGTCTGGAAACACCATATATTTT	CAWKGSGNTIYF
.	TRBV20-1	.	TRBJ1-1	TGCAGTGCTAACGGGCCTCCCGGGGCTTTCTTT	CSANGPPGAFF
.	TRBV7-9	.	TRBJ2-2	TGTGCCAGCAGCGTACTGTCGAACACCGGGGAGCTGTTTTTT	CASSVLSNTGELFF
once	TRBV4-2	.	TRBJ2-7	TGTGCCAGCAGCCTAAACTACGAGCAGTACTTC	CASSLNYEQYF
.	TRBV7-9	TRBD2	TRBJ2-3	TGTGCCAGCAGTCCGGGACTAGCGGCAGGAGATACGCAGTATTTT	CASSPGLAAGDTQYF
.	TRBV5-4	TRBD1	TRBJ2-7	TGTGCCAGCAGCTTCCGGGACAGGGAATCCTACGAGCAGTACTTC	CASSFRDRESYEQYF
.	TRBV9	.	TRBJ2-3	TGTGCCAGCAGCACCTACGGCGGGGTGAGCACAGATACGCAGTATTTT	CASSTYGGVSTDTQYF
.	TRBV7-2	.	TRBJ1-5	TGTGCCAGCAGTTGGACGTACAATCAGCCCCAGCATTTT	CASSWTYNQPQHF
.	TRBV6-4	TRBD2	TRBJ2-3	TGTGCCAGCAGTGGGCTAGCGGCCTTATTAATCACAGATACGCAGTATTTT	CASSGLAALLITDTQYF
.	TRBV6-1	TRBD1	TRBJ1-5	TGTGCCAGCAGTGAAGTGGACAGGGGACATAACAATCAGCCCCAGCATTTT	CASSEVDRGHNNQPQHF
.	TRBV30	.	TRBJ2-1	TGTCCCCTAGAGGGGGGCCCCTACAATGAGCAGTTCTTC	CPLEGGPYNEQFF
few	TRBV5-4	.	TRBJ1-1	TGTGCCAGCAGCTTGGTGGGGGGGGAATTCAACACTGAAGCTTTCTTT	CASSLVGGEFNTEAFF
.	TRBV11-1	.	TRBJ2-7	TGTGCCAGCAGTTTTTCGTGGGGAGGCTACGAGCAGTACTTC	CASSFSWGGYEQYF
.	TRBV7-2	.	TRBJ1-5	TGTGCCAGCAGCTTAGGCAGGGCGGAGCCCCAGCATTTT	CASSLGRAEPQHF
.	TRBV6-1	TRBD1	TRBJ2-7	TGTGCCAGCAAACGAGGGACAGGGGGTTCTAGCGAGCAGTACTTC	CASKRGTGGSSEQYF
once	TRBV9	.	TRBJ2-7	TGTGCCAGCAGCGCGGACGGGCCCTACGAGCAGTACTTC	CASSADGPYEQYF
.	TRBV20-1	.	TRBJ1-2	TGCAGTGCTAGTGTTCACCCCGGCTACACCTTC	CSASVHPGYTF
.	TRBV6-6	.	TRBJ2-7	TGTGCCTCAAAGAGGGATCCGAGCTCCTACGAGCAGTACTTC	CASKRDPSSYEQYF
.	TRBV7-2	.	TRBJ1-1	TGTGCCAGCAGCCCCCCGCGGGGGAACACTGAAGCTTTCTTT	CASSPPRGNTEAFF
once	TRBV5-4	.	TRBJ1-5	TGTGCCAGCAGCTCCCCGGACATTATCGTCAATCAGCCCCAGCATTTT	CASSSPDIIVNQPQHF
.	TRBV4-2	.	TRBJ2-3	TGTGCCAGCAGCCAAGGAGGTAGGGGCGGGGCCGGCACAGATACGCAGTATTTT	CASSQGGRGGAGTDTQYF
few	TRBV28	.	TRBJ1-5	TGTGCCAGCAGTTTTAAGTTCAGTCAGCCCCAGCATTTT	CASSFKFSQPQHF
few	TRBV7-9	TRBD1	TRBJ1-1	TGTGCCAGCAGCCCCGACAGGGCCACTGAAGCTTTCTTT	CASSPDRATEAFF
.	TRBV27	.	TRBJ1-5	TGTGCCAGCAGTCGGGGTGGCAATCAGCCCCAGCATTTT	CASSRGGNQPQHF
few	TRBV6-1	TRBD1	TRBJ2-4	TGTGCCAGCAGTGTCCTTGCGGCCAGGGGGCAGGACATTCAGTACTTC	CASSVLAARGQDIQYF
.	TRBV19	TRBD1	TRBJ1-1	TGTGCCAGTAGTCCACGACAGGGCGGGATCACTGAAGCTTTCTTT	CASSPRQGGITEAFF
once	TRBV10-3	.	TRBJ2-6	TGTGCCATCAGTGAGGGGGTTTCTGGGGCCAACGTCCTGACTTTC	CAISEGVSGANVLTF
.	TRBV2	.	TRBJ1-5	TGTGCCAGCAGTGCAGGGACGGACCAGCCCCAGCATTTT	CASSAGTDQPQHF
few	TRBV4-3	TRBD2	TRBJ2-7	TGCGCCAGCAGCCAAGATGGCGGGGGGTTTTGGGAGCAGTACTTC	CASSQDGGGFWEQYF
.	TRBV28	TRBD1	TRBJ1-5	TGTGCCAGCAGTTTGGAGATGGGGACAGGGATTCAGCCCCAGCATTTT	CASSLEMGTGIQPQHF
.	TRBV6-1	.	TRBJ2-1	TGTGCCAGCAGTGCGATCGCGGGGAATGAGCAGTTCTTC	CASSAIAGNEQFF
.	TRBV7-3	.	TRBJ2-1	TGTGCCAGCAGGAGTAGCGGCAGCTCCTACAATGAGCAGTTCTTC	CASRSSGSSYNEQFF
.	TRBV7-2	.	TRBJ1-5	TGTGCCAGCAGCTTAGACCCCGGGCAGCCCCAGCATTTT	CASSLDPGQPQHF
.	TRBV7-2	.	TRBJ2-7	TGTGCCAGCAGCCAAGAAAGGGACGAGCAGTACTTC	CASSQERDEQYF
.	TRBV4-3	.	TRBJ1-5	TGCGCCAGCAGCCAAGATACGGGTGCGGGGGGGAAGTGGGATCAGCCCCAGCATTTT	CASSQDTGAGGKWDQPQHF
.	TRBV11-3	.	TRBJ2-1	TGTGCCAGCAGCTTAGATTATCAGGGTGAGCAGTTCTTC	CASSLDYQGEQFF
large	TRBV5-4	.	TRBJ2-7	TGTGCCAGCAGCTTGGTTTATCAGGGCTCCTACGAGCAGTACTTC	CASSLVYQGSYEQYF
.	TRBV4-3	.	TRBJ1-1	TGCGCCAGCAGCCTGGACAGCCACACTGAAGCTTTCTTT	CASSLDSHTEAFF
.	TRBV11-1	.	TRBJ2-7	TGTGCCAGCAGCCTAGGATGGAGGGGCTCCTACGAGCAGTACTTC	CASSLGWRGSYEQYF
.	TRBV27	.	TRBJ2-1	TGTGCCAGCCATTTCCCGGGACGCCAGGAGTTCTTC	CASHFPGRQEFF
.	TRBV5-1	.	TRBJ2-5	TGCGCCAGCAGCGGGGGGGCTCGTACGTCGGAGACCCAGTACTTC	CASSGGARTSETQYF